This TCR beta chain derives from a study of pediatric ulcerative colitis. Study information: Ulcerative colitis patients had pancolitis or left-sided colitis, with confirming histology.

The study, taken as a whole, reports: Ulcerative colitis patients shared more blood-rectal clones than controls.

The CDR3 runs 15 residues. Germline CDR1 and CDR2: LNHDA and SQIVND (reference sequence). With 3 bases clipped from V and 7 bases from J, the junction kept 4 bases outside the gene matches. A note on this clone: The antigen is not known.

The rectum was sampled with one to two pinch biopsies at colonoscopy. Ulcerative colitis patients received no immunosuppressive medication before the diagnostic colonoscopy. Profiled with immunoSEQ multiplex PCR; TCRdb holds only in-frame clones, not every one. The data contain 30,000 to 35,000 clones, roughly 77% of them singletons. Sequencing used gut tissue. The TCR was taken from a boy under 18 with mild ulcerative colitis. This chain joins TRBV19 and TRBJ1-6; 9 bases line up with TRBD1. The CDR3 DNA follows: TGTGCCAGTAGTATCCTCGGACAGGGGAATTCACCCCTCCACTTT. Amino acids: CASSILGQGNSPLHF.